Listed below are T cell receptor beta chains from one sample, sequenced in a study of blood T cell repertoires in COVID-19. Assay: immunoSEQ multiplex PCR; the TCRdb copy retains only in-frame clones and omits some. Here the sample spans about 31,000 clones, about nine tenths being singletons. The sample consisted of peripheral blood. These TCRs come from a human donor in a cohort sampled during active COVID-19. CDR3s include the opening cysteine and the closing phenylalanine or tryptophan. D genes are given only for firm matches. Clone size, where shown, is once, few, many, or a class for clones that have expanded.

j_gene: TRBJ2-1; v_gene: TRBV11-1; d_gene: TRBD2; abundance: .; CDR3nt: TGTGCCAGCAGTAAACTAGCGGGGGTCTACAATGAGCAGTTCTTC; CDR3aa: CASSKLAGVYNEQFF
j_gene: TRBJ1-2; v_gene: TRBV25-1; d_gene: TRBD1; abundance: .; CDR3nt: TGTGCCAGCAGTGAACTCGGACAGGGGGCGCGGGGTGGCTACACCTTC; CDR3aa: CASSELGQGARGGYTF
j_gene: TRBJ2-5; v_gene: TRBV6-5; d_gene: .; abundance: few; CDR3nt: TGTGCCAGCAGTTACACAGGCCAAGAGACCCAGTACTTC; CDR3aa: CASSYTGQETQYF
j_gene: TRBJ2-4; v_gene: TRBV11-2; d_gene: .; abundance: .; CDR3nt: TGTGCCAGCAGCCACACCGACATAGCCAAAAACATTCAGTACTTC; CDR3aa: CASSHTDIAKNIQYF
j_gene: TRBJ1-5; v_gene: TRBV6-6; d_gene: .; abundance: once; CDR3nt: TGTGCCAGCAGTTACGCAGAATATAGCAATCAGCCCCAGCATTTT; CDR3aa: CASSYAEYSNQPQHF
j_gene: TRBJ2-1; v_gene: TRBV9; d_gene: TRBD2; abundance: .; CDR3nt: TGTGCCAGCAGCGTAGGTCCGGAGACCCTAGCGGGTGGACGTACTTACAATGAGCAGTTCTTC; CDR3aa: CASSVGPETLAGGRTYNEQFF
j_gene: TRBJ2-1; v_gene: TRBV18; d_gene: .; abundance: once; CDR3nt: TGTGCCAGCTCACCGGCTGGTCTCCAGGGGTATGAGCAGTTCTTC; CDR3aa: CASSPAGLQGYEQFF
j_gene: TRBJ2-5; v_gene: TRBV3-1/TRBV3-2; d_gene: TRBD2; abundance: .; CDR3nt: TGTGCCAGCAGCCAACAACTAGCGGGGGAATGGGAGACCCAGTACTTC; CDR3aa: CASSQQLAGEWETQYF
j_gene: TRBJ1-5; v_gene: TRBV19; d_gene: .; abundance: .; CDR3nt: TGTGCCGGGGGCAGGTCGAATAGCAATCAGCCCCAGCATTTT; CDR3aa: CAGGRSNSNQPQHF
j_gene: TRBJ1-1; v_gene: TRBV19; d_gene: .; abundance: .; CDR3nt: TGTGCCAGTAGTATAGAGGGGGCGCGCACTGAAGCTTTCTTT; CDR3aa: CASSIEGARTEAFF
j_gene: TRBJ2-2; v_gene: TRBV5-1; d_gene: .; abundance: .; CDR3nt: TGCGCCAGCAGCCTCCCCCGACCCGACACAACCGGGGAGCTGTTTTTT; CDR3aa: CASSLPRPDTTGELFF
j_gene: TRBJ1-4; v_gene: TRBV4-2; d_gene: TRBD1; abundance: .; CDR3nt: TGTGCCAGCAGCCGAGACAGGGCGGTATACGAAAAACTGTTTTTT; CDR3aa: CASSRDRAVYEKLFF
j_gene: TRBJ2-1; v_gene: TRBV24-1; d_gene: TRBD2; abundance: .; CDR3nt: TGTGCCACCAGTGATCGGAGCGGGAGTTCCTACAATGAGCAGTTCTTC; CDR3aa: CATSDRSGSSYNEQFF
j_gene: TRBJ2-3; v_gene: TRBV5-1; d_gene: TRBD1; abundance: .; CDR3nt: TGCGCCAGCAGCTTGGAGGGACAGGGCACAGATACGCAGTATTTT; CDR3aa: CASSLEGQGTDTQYF
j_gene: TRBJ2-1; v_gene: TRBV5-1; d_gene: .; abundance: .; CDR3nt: TGCGCCAGCAGCTTGGTCGGGGTTGCCTACAATGAGCAGTTCTTC; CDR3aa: CASSLVGVAYNEQFF
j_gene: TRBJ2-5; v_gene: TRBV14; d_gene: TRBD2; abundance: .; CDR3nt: TGTGCCAGCAGCCATCGACCCGCCCTAGCGGGAGTGGGGTTCCAAGAGACCCAGTACTTC; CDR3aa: CASSHRPALAGVGFQETQYF